These T cell receptor beta chains were read from a single sample in a study of vaccination and CD4 T cells after COVID-19. No antigen is known for these receptors. TCRdb reprocessed the PCR reads with MiXCR, giving one entry per CDR3 protein. Of fewer than 20,000 distinct CDR3 sequences listed, about 56% were seen once; the top ten hold around a sixth. The input for sequencing was CD4+ T cells from blood, cultured in vitro, taken before SARS-CoV-2 vaccination. All receptors derive from a human donor who had recovered from COVID-19. The CDR3 runs from the conserved cysteine through the conserved F or W. The D gene is left open where the match is weak. Not all rows give a size; the values are once, few, many and, for expanded clones, a class.

J gene	D gene	V gene	clone size	CDR3 DNA	CDR3 protein
TRBJ2-1	TRBD2	TRBV7-2	.	TGTGCCAGCAGCCAGCTAGCGGGAGGTAAGTTCTCCTACAATGAGCAGTTCTTC	CASSQLAGGKFSYNEQFF
TRBJ2-7	.	TRBV7-3	few	TGTGCCAGCAGCTTTCGGGGTAACGACGAGCAGTACTTC	CASSFRGNDEQYF
TRBJ1-6	TRBD1	TRBV11-2	.	TGTGCCAGCAGCTTTGGGACAGGGGATTCACCCCTCCACTTT	CASSFGTGDSPLHF
TRBJ2-1	.	TRBV25-1	large	TGTGCCAGCAGTGACAAGGGGGGGAATGAGCAGTTCTTC	CASSDKGGNEQFF
TRBJ1-6	TRBD1	TRBV11-2	.	TGTGCCAGCAGCCCCGGGACAGGGGGATTGCCCCTCCACTTT	CASSPGTGGLPLHF
TRBJ1-1	.	TRBV5-1	.	TGCGCCAGCAGCTTCGGGGCCGCCACAAGGAGTGGCACTGAAGCTTTCTTT	CASSFGAATRSGTEAFF
TRBJ1-1	TRBD1	TRBV18	.	TGTGCCAGCTTGGTCGACAGGGACACTGAAGCTTTCTTT	CASLVDRDTEAFF
TRBJ1-1	.	TRBV19	few	TGTGCCAGTAGTATAGGGCCAGCCAACACTGAAGCTTTCTTT	CASSIGPANTEAFF
TRBJ1-6	TRBD1	TRBV5-4	.	TGTGCCAGCAGTTGGGGGACAGGGCAGAATTCACCCCTCCACTTT	CASSWGTGQNSPLHF
TRBJ2-7	TRBD2	TRBV15	few	TGTGCCACCAGCAGAGATCGGGGGGGTTTCGAGCAGTACTTC	CATSRDRGGFEQYF
TRBJ1-2	.	TRBV20-1	.	TGCAGTGCCCCCCTGTCGGGTACAGCCCATGGCTACACCTTC	CSAPLSGTAHGYTF
TRBJ1-2	.	TRBV7-8	.	TGTGCCAGCAGCTTAGGGACAGAATATGGCTACACCTTC	CASSLGTEYGYTF
TRBJ1-2	TRBD1	TRBV27	.	TGTGCCAGCAGAACCTCAGGGGGCGCTAACTATGGCTACACCTTC	CASRTSGGANYGYTF
TRBJ2-2	.	TRBV7-9	few	TGTGCCAGCAGCTTCAGTAACACCGGGGAGCTGTTTTTT	CASSFSNTGELFF
TRBJ2-1	.	TRBV5-6	few	TGTGCCAGCAGCCCACGGGCGGGGGCGTCTTACAATGAGCAGTTCTTC	CASSPRAGASYNEQFF
TRBJ2-7	TRBD1	TRBV20-1	.	TGCAGTGCTAGAGCGGGACAGGGATGGAGCGAGCAGTACTTC	CSARAGQGWSEQYF
TRBJ2-7	TRBD2	TRBV7-9	few	TGTGCCAGCAGCTTGACTAGCGGGAGCTACGAGCAGTACTTC	CASSLTSGSYEQYF
TRBJ2-7	.	TRBV19	.	TGTGCCAGTAGCACCCGCAGGTGGCCCTCCTACGAGCAGTACTTC	CASSTRRWPSYEQYF
TRBJ1-6	.	TRBV6-2/TRBV6-3	.	TGTGCCAGCAGTTTAGGACAGTTTCCCTCACCCCTCCACTTT	CASSLGQFPSPLHF
TRBJ1-1	.	TRBV19	.	TGTGCCAGTACCAATCCGGGGAGGGGGAACACTGAAGCTTTCTTT	CASTNPGRGNTEAFF
TRBJ2-4	.	TRBV19	.	TGTGCCAGTATCCACGGGACAGCCAAAAACATTCAGTACTTC	CASIHGTAKNIQYF
TRBJ2-5	.	TRBV2	few	TGTGCCAGCAGTGGAGTAGGAATCCCCCAAGAGACCCAGTACTTC	CASSGVGIPQETQYF
TRBJ1-4	.	TRBV28	.	TGTGCCAGCAGTCTTACAGGGGAAAAACTGTTTTTT	CASSLTGEKLFF
TRBJ1-2	TRBD1	TRBV5-5	once	TGTGCCAGCAGCCGGGACAGGGCTGTCTATGGCTACACCTTC	CASSRDRAVYGYTF
TRBJ2-6	TRBD1	TRBV19	.	TGTGCCACGTCGGGACAGGGGGTATCGTCTGGGGCCAACGTCCTGACTTTC	CATSGQGVSSGANVLTF
TRBJ2-3	.	TRBV19	.	TGTGCCAGTAGTATAACAGGGAAGGCGGATACGCAGTATTTT	CASSITGKADTQYF
TRBJ2-3	TRBD2	TRBV7-9	few	TGTGCCAGCAGCCGCCTGACTAGCGGGGGAGCCTTAAGCACAGATACGCAGTATTTT	CASSRLTSGGALSTDTQYF
TRBJ2-7	.	TRBV21-1	few	TGTGCCAGCAGCGGCGGGGATTCGTACGAGCAGTACTTC	CASSGGDSYEQYF
TRBJ2-7	.	TRBV6-5	.	TGTGCCAGCAGTTACTGGGGGGAACCTTCCGAGCAGTACTTC	CASSYWGEPSEQYF
TRBJ1-6	TRBD1	TRBV10-3	.	TGTGCCATCAGTGACGGGACAGATTATTCACCCCTCCACTTT	CAISDGTDYSPLHF
TRBJ1-2	.	TRBV20-1	few	TGCAGTGCTACCGCTGTTGGGCGAGGGGGAAACTATGGCTACACCTTC	CSATAVGRGGNYGYTF
TRBJ2-3	.	TRBV5-1	.	TGCGCCAGCATCCGAGCGGACCGGAGCACAGATACGCAGTATTTT	CASIRADRSTDTQYF
TRBJ2-1	.	TRBV27	.	TGTGCCAGCAGTTTATCGAGGGGATACAATGAGCAGTTCTTC	CASSLSRGYNEQFF
TRBJ1-1	.	TRBV2	.	TGTGCCAGCAGTGAATCCGGGGGCGGCACTGAAGCTTTCTTT	CASSESGGGTEAFF
TRBJ2-1	TRBD1	TRBV24-1	few	TGTGCCACCAGTGACCCCAGTCCCGGGACAGGTTCCAATGAGCAGTTCTTC	CATSDPSPGTGSNEQFF
TRBJ2-1	TRBD2	TRBV2	.	TGTGCCAGCAGTACGGGACTAGCAGCCAATGAGCAGTTCTTC	CASSTGLAANEQFF
TRBJ2-1	.	TRBV20-1	.	TGCAGCCTCAGGGCGTGGGGCTACAATGAGCAGTTCTTC	CSLRAWGYNEQFF
TRBJ2-3	.	TRBV20-1	.	TGCAGTGCTAGCGGGACCTCTAGCACAGATACGCAGTATTTT	CSASGTSSTDTQYF
TRBJ2-3	.	TRBV19	.	TGTGCCAGTAGATCTAGAAGGAGCGGCACAGATACGCAGTATTTT	CASRSRRSGTDTQYF
TRBJ2-3	TRBD2	TRBV24-1	.	TGTGCCACCAGTGATCCTAGCGGGAGCGATACGCAGTATTTT	CATSDPSGSDTQYF
TRBJ1-3	TRBD1	TRBV7-2	.	TGTGCCAGCAGCTTGGGACAGGGGTCTGGAAACACCATATATTTT	CASSLGQGSGNTIYF
TRBJ2-1	TRBD2	TRBV15	.	TGTGCCACCAGCAGAGAAGGGACTAGCGATGAGCAGTTCTTC	CATSREGTSDEQFF
TRBJ2-7	.	TRBV7-2	.	TGTGCCAGCAGCCCCCAAGCTAGTTCGGTGTACGAGCAGTACTTC	CASSPQASSVYEQYF